This T cell receptor (beta chain) stems from a study of T cells in Graves' hyperthyroidism and ophthalmopathy. This clonotype was seen ten or more times. TCR beta CDR3 regions were amplified from RNA. When the TCR CDR3 underwent first-round RT-PCR, the HTBI primer set was used. In TCRdb, the multiplex PCR reads were re-called with MiXCR into one record per CDR3 protein. The table lists 350,000 to 450,000 distinct CDR3 sequences, approximately 15% of them singletons. The V and J ends lost 4 bases and 0 bases respectively, with 11 bases between them. Per the germline V gene, CDR1 is SGHRS and CDR2 is YFSETQ. The CDR3 length is 14 residues.

The sequence was collected from a woman in her sixties with Graves' hyperthyroidism. The sample consisted of blood. The chain couples TRBV5-1 to TRBJ2-7; D possibly uses TRBD1 or TRBD2 (6 bases each). The chain's CDR3 is CASSPGAGSYEQYF. The CDR3 region has the DNA TGCGCCAGCAGCCCGGGGGCGGGCTCCTACGAGCAGTACTTC. Filled out from reference TRBV5-1 and TRBJ2-7, the complete variable domain reads KAGVTQTPRYLIKTRGQQVTLSCSPISGHRSVSWYQQTPGQGLQFLFEYFSETQRNKGNFPGRFSGRQFSNSRSEMNVSTLELGDSALYLCASSPGAGSYEQYFGPGTRLTVT.